This passage covers 9 T cell receptor beta chains from one sample sequenced in a study of OX40 agonist ivuxolimab in advanced cancers. The protocol was immunoSEQ multiplex PCR, while the TCRdb copy is restricted to in-frame clones and leaves out a portion. The top ten hold around 19% of the sample, which has some 60,000 clones, about 94% seen once. This sample comprised CD4+ or CD8+ T cells sorted from blood, obtained in a trial of the OX40 agonist ivuxolimab. The receptor source for this set is an adult with an advanced solid tumor such as melanoma, head and neck, liver or kidney cancer.

The V call is TRBV30, the J call TRBJ2-7, with TRBD2 identical over 7 bases. The germline gives CDR1 GTSNPN, CDR2 SVGIG (reference sequence). V dropped 3 bases and J dropped 0; count of bases not matched to a gene: 8. This CDR3 is built from 15 residues. The CDR3 DNA sequence: TGTGCCTGGAGGGAATTAGCGGGCCTCTCCTACGAGCAGTACTTC. Translated: CAWRELAGLSYEQYF.

V is TRBV27 and J is TRBJ2-7; D possibly matches TRBD1 or TRBD2 (6 bases each). The germline V gene has CDR1 MNHEY and CDR2 SMNVEV (reference sequence). The CDR3 sequence is 13 residues long. V shed 8 bases and J shed 0 bases, with 11 bases lying between them. DNA of the CDR3: TGTGCCAGCGGGCCGGGGGCCTCCTACGAGCAGTACTTC. Translating gives CASGPGASYEQYF.

This clone was detected only once. The chain uses TRBV9 and TRBJ2-7; D is tentatively TRBD1 or TRBD2 (5 bases each). This CDR3 has 15 amino acids. Germline V CDR1 and CDR2: SGDLS, YYNGEE. The V and J ends lost 0 bases and 3 bases respectively, with 13 bases between them. Here the CDR3 reads CASSVGGTESYEQYF. The CDR3 DNA is TGTGCCAGCAGCGTAGGGGGGACGGAGAGCTACGAGCAGTACTTC.

The V and J genes are TRBV29-1 and TRBJ2-7; 7 nucleotides match TRBD1. V was clipped by 6 bases and J by 9 bases; unmatched bases: 11. Per germline, CDR1 SQVTM and CDR2 ANQGSEA. This CDR3 is built from 12 residues. CDR3 residues: CSVGQETLGQYF. The CDR3 DNA reads TGCAGCGTCGGACAGGAAACTCTGGGGCAGTACTTC.

The rearrangement links TRBV2 to TRBJ1-1; D unclear. The CDR3 contains 12 residues. Germline V gene data show CDR1 as SNHLY and CDR2 as FYNNEI. The V end lost 7 bases, the J end lost 3 bases, and 9 bases lay between the germline ends. The CDR3 sequence is CASIGGDTEAFF. In DNA, the CDR3 is TGTGCCAGCATAGGCGGGGACACTGAAGCTTTCTTT.

V and J are TRBV13 and TRBJ2-4; 7 positions agree with TRBD1. The ends lost 1 base at V and 2 bases at J; junction bases unmatched: 5. There are 16 residues in the CDR3. CDR1 PRHDT and CDR2 FYEKMQ come from the germline V gene (reference sequence). CDR3 DNA: TGTGCCAGCAGCTTAGACAGGGGTTCTCCCAAAAACATTCAGTACTTC. Translation: CASSLDRGSPKNIQYF.

The chain carries TRBV27 and TRBJ2-3; D is possibly TRBD2 (6 bases). The V and J ends lost 7 bases and 0 bases respectively, with 17 bases between them. CDR1 and CDR2 from the germline V gene are MNHEY and SMNVEV (reference sequence). The CDR3 length is 16 residues. CDR3 protein: CASNQLAAASTDTQYF. CDR3 bases: TGTGCCAGCAACCAACTAGCAGCAGCTAGCACAGATACGCAGTATTTT.

J is TRBJ1-5 and V is TRBV5-6, with D possibly being TRBD1 (5 bases). V lost 3 bases and J lost 0, with 16 bases in between. The CDR3 is made up of 17 amino acids. CDR1 is SGHDT and CDR2 is YYEEEE in the germline V gene. In DNA form, the CDR3 reads TGTGCCAGCAGCTCCGTCCGCGGGGCCTATAGCAATCAGCCCCAGCATTTT. Translating it yields CASSSVRGAYSNQPQHF. Complete variable domain (other parts from reference TRBV5-6 and TRBJ1-5): DAGVTQSPTHLIKTRGQQVTLRCSPKSGHDTVSWYQQALGQGPQFIFQYYEEEERQRGNFPDRFSGHQFPNYSSELNVNALLLGDSALYLCASSSVRGAYSNQPQHFGDGTRLSIL.

The chain combines TRBV27 with TRBJ2-1; no clear D. V shed 3 bases and J shed 5 bases, with 8 bases lying between them. The CDR3 is 13 amino acids. Germline CDR1 MNHEY, CDR2 SMNVEV (reference sequence). The CDR3 here is CASSFTRDNEQFF. CDR3 sequence (DNA): TGTGCCAGCAGTTTTACGCGAGACAATGAGCAGTTCTTC.